Listed below are T cell receptor beta chains from one sample, sequenced in a study of blood T cell repertoires in COVID-19. Only in-frame clones appear in the TCRdb table, and some are missing; sequencing was by immunoSEQ multiplex PCR. This table holds hundreds of thousands of clones, about 86% found once. The sample taken for sequencing was PBMCs or T cells enriched from blood (not recorded which). These TCRs come from a woman aged 40 to 50 with acute COVID-19. The CDR3 runs from the conserved cysteine through the conserved F or W. D genes are given only for firm matches. Size is stated for part of the rows, as once, few or many counts, or as a class when the clone is expanded.

abundance | d_gene | j_gene | v_gene | CDR3aa | CDR3nt
few | TRBD1 | TRBJ1-5 | TRBV30 | CAWPGQGNHQPQHF | TGTGCCTGGCCCGGACAGGGTAATCATCAGCCCCAGCATTTT
. | . | TRBJ1-2 | TRBV19 | CASSPRGEARAAYGYTF | TGTGCCAGTAGCCCCCGAGGTGAGGCCAGGGCGGCCTATGGCTACACCTTC
. | . | TRBJ2-5 | TRBV7-2 | CASSKPLRQETQYF | TGTGCCAGCAGCAAGCCTTTGCGCCAAGAGACCCAGTACTTC
. | TRBD2 | TRBJ2-3 | TRBV9 | CASSVAWAGGTDTQYF | TGTGCCAGCAGCGTAGCTTGGGCGGGGGGCACAGATACGCAGTATTTT
. | . | TRBJ1-1 | TRBV4-3 | CASSQLGGNTEAFF | TGCGCCAGCAGCCAACTCGGGGGGAACACTGAAGCTTTCTTT
once | TRBD1 | TRBJ1-1 | TRBV2 | CASSDSRDSDTEAFF | TGTGCCAGCAGTGACTCTAGGGACAGCGACACTGAAGCTTTCTTT
. | TRBD1 | TRBJ2-7 | TRBV7-2 | CASSTGGSYEQYF | TGTGCCAGCAGCACAGGGGGGAGCTACGAGCAGTACTTC
. | TRBD2 | TRBJ2-7 | TRBV6-2/TRBV6-3 | CASSSPGTSGDYEQYF | TGTGCCAGCAGTTCCCCAGGGACTAGCGGAGACTACGAGCAGTACTTC
few | TRBD2 | TRBJ2-3 | TRBV5-1 | CASSFTGLAPDTQYF | TGCGCCAGCAGCTTCACGGGACTAGCGCCAGATACGCAGTATTTT
. | . | TRBJ2-1 | TRBV5-8 | CASSLVSGGRNEQFF | TGTGCCAGCAGCTTGGTAAGCGGAGGCCGCAATGAGCAGTTCTTC
. | . | TRBJ1-5 | TRBV13 | CASSLGGSSYQPQHF | TGTGCCAGCAGCTTAGGCGGTAGTTCCTATCAGCCCCAGCATTTT
. | TRBD1 | TRBJ2-3 | TRBV13 | CASSYFSGTVEDTQYF | TGTGCCAGCAGTTATTTCTCCGGGACAGTCGAAGATACGCAGTATTTT
. | TRBD1 | TRBJ1-4 | TRBV27 | CASTRAGGANEKLFF | TGTGCCAGCACCAGAGCAGGGGGAGCTAATGAAAAACTGTTTTTT
many | . | TRBJ2-7 | TRBV6-2/TRBV6-3 | CASSPSGGYEQYF | TGTGCCAGCAGTCCCAGTGGGGGGTACGAGCAGTACTTC
. | TRBD2 | TRBJ2-3 | TRBV9 | CASSAGTSADTQYF | TGTGCCAGCAGCGCCGGGACTAGCGCAGATACGCAGTATTTT
. | . | TRBJ2-7 | TRBV27 | CASSLSLASISEQYF | TGTGCCAGCAGTTTATCGCTAGCGTCTATCTCCGAGCAGTACTTC
. | TRBD2 | TRBJ2-7 | TRBV5-1 | CASSETSGRGKQYF | TGCGCCAGCAGCGAGACTAGCGGGAGAGGCAAGCAGTACTTC
. | TRBD1 | TRBJ1-6 | TRBV18 | CASSPGQGRSPLHF | TGTGCCAGCTCACCTGGACAGGGCAGATCACCCCTCCACTTT
. | . | TRBJ2-2 | TRBV19 | CASSNSLFGELFF | TGTGCCAGTAGTAACAGTCTTTTCGGGGAGCTGTTTTTT
. | . | TRBJ2-7 | TRBV2 | CASNPGNSYEQYF | TGTGCCAGCAACCCAGGGAACTCTTACGAGCAGTACTTC
few | TRBD2 | TRBJ2-5 | TRBV10-3 | CAISDAAGEGTQYF | TGTGCCATCAGTGACGCAGCGGGGGAGGGGACCCAGTACTTC
. | TRBD2 | TRBJ2-5 | TRBV27 | CASRYSGRYQETQYF | TGTGCCAGCAGATATAGCGGGAGGTACCAAGAGACCCAGTACTTC
. | . | TRBJ1-1 | TRBV7-8 | CASSRQLNTEAFF | TGTGCCAGCAGCCGACAGTTGAACACTGAAGCTTTCTTT
. | . | TRBJ2-7 | TRBV6-5 | CACTAGDSYEQYF | TGTGCCTGCACGGCGGGCGACTCCTACGAGCAGTACTTC
. | TRBD1 | TRBJ1-1 | TRBV3-1/TRBV3-2 | CASSLGQGSTEAFF | TGTGCCAGCAGCCTAGGACAGGGATCGACTGAAGCTTTCTTT
once | . | TRBJ1-2 | TRBV11-2 | CASSLDGGPGISDYGYTF | TGTGCCAGCAGCTTAGATGGAGGGCCGGGGATATCCGACTATGGCTACACCTTC
. | TRBD2 | TRBJ2-1 | TRBV4-1 | CASRLLAGDNNEQFF | TGCGCCAGCAGACTTTTGGCGGGAGATAACAATGAGCAGTTCTTC
. | . | TRBJ2-7 | TRBV24-1 | CATSDWYQMRYEQYF | TGTGCCACCAGTGACTGGTACCAGATGCGGTACGAGCAGTACTTC
. | . | TRBJ1-4 | TRBV19 | CASGRIGVATNEKLFF | TGTGCCAGTGGCCGTATAGGAGTCGCAACTAATGAAAAACTGTTTTTT
. | . | TRBJ2-7 | TRBV10-2 | CASSEGGSYEQYF | TGCGCCAGCAGTGAAGGGGGCTCCTACGAGCAGTACTTC
. | TRBD1 | TRBJ2-1 | TRBV9 | CASSLTGTGIYNEQFF | TGTGCCAGCAGTCTGACCGGGACAGGGATATACAATGAGCAGTTCTTC
. | TRBD2 | TRBJ2-1 | TRBV15 | CATSRDRRERYNEQFF | TGTGCCACCAGCAGAGATAGGCGGGAGCGCTACAATGAGCAGTTCTTC
. | . | TRBJ1-5 | TRBV19 | CASSKDRGNQPQHF | TGTGCCAGTAGTAAAGACCGAGGCAATCAGCCCCAGCATTTT
. | . | TRBJ2-1 | TRBV7-9 | CASSTLSGLSSYNEQFF | TGTGCCAGCAGCACCCTATCAGGTTTGAGCTCCTACAATGAGCAGTTCTTC
few | . | TRBJ1-5 | TRBV19 | CASSIGGNQPQHF | TGTGCCAGTAGTATCGGCGGTAATCAGCCCCAGCATTTT
. | . | TRBJ2-1 | TRBV11-3 | CASSLSSASSYNEQFF | TGTGCCAGCAGCTTATCCAGCGCTAGCTCCTACAATGAGCAGTTCTTC
. | . | TRBJ1-1 | TRBV6-2/TRBV6-3 | CASSHQGNTEAFF | TGTGCCAGCAGCCACCAGGGGAACACTGAAGCTTTCTTT
once | TRBD2 | TRBJ2-1 | TRBV7-2 | CASSFRPLAGEQFF | TGTGCCAGCAGCTTTCGACCCTTAGCGGGAGAGCAGTTCTTC
few | TRBD1 | TRBJ1-5 | TRBV7-2 | CASSFRGPNQPQHF | TGTGCCAGCAGTTTTAGGGGGCCTAATCAGCCCCAGCATTTT
. | . | TRBJ1-3 | TRBV15 | CATSRDSVSGNTIYF | TGTGCCACCAGCAGAGATTCCGTCTCTGGAAACACCATATATTTT
. | . | TRBJ1-3 | TRBV12-3/TRBV12-4 | CASSPQVGNTIYF | TGTGCCAGCAGCCCCCAGGTGGGAAACACCATATATTTT
once | TRBD2 | TRBJ2-3 | TRBV7-3 | CASSLKAGGGDTQYF | TGTGCCAGCAGCTTAAAGGCGGGCGGGGGAGATACGCAGTATTTT
once | TRBD2 | TRBJ2-2 | TRBV5-1 | CASSLGLLAVSRNTGELFF | TGCGCCAGCAGCCTGGGTTTACTAGCGGTGAGTCGGAACACCGGGGAGCTGTTTTTT
. | . | TRBJ1-1 | TRBV6-2/TRBV6-3 | CASSTQGSLNTEAFF | TGTGCCAGCAGCACCCAGGGGTCCCTAAACACTGAAGCTTTCTTT
. | TRBD2 | TRBJ2-3 | TRBV24-1 | CATSDLVGTRGTDTQYF | TGTGCCACCAGTGATTTGGTGGGGACTAGGGGCACAGATACGCAGTATTTT
. | TRBD2 | TRBJ2-7 | TRBV10-3 | CAISELAGTHEQYF | TGTGCCATCAGTGAACTAGCGGGCACCCACGAGCAGTACTTC
. | TRBD1 | TRBJ1-4 | TRBV4-1 | CASSQDSWTGGEKLFF | TGCGCCAGCAGCCAAGATAGTTGGACAGGGGGCGAAAAACTGTTTTTT
. | TRBD1 | TRBJ2-2 | TRBV2 | CASTKGTGLNGELFF | TGTGCCAGCACAAAGGGGACAGGGTTGAACGGGGAGCTGTTTTTT
. | TRBD1 | TRBJ1-5 | TRBV7-9 | CASSEGAGQPQHF | TGTGCCAGCAGCGAGGGGGCAGGGCAGCCCCAGCATTTT
. | TRBD1 | TRBJ1-3 | TRBV4-1 | CASSQPTGSSGNTIYF | TGCGCCAGCAGCCAACCGACAGGGTCCTCTGGAAACACCATATATTTT
. | TRBD1 | TRBJ1-2 | TRBV28 | CASSDRQGTFYGYTF | TGTGCCAGCAGTGATAGACAGGGGACATTCTATGGCTACACCTTC
. | . | TRBJ2-7 | TRBV5-5 | CASSLGATDRLAFYEQYF | TGTGCCAGCAGCTTGGGGGCCACGGATAGATTGGCCTTCTACGAGCAGTACTTC
. | . | TRBJ2-7 | TRBV13 | CASSLAGLSSQGYEQYF | TGTGCCAGCAGCTTGGCAGGTCTGTCCTCTCAAGGCTACGAGCAGTACTTC
. | TRBD1 | TRBJ1-1 | TRBV10-3 | CAISGTGTEAFF | TGTGCCATCAGCGGGACAGGGACTGAAGCTTTCTTT
once | . | TRBJ2-5 | TRBV11-1 | CASSPSARGGMATQYF | TGTGCCAGCAGCCCATCGGCTAGAGGGGGTATGGCGACCCAGTACTTC
few | TRBD2 | TRBJ2-3 | TRBV7-6 | CASSLGLAGSGDTQYF | TGTGCCAGCAGCTTAGGCCTAGCGGGGTCGGGGGATACGCAGTATTTT
. | TRBD2 | TRBJ2-3 | TRBV5-1 | CASSSGSTDTQYF | TGCGCCAGCAGTAGCGGGAGCACAGATACGCAGTATTTT
. | . | TRBJ2-7 | TRBV30 | CAWSGLTGRLYEQYF | TGTGCCTGGAGCGGACTTACAGGGAGACTTTACGAGCAGTACTTC
. | . | TRBJ2-2 | TRBV10-3 | CAISERGNTGELFF | TGTGCCATCAGTGAGAGGGGAAACACCGGGGAGCTGTTTTTT
few | . | TRBJ2-7 | TRBV13 | CASSLGDRTSYEQYF | TGTGCCAGCAGCTTAGGGGACAGAACCTCCTACGAGCAGTACTTC